This T cell receptor beta chain was sequenced in a study of cytotoxic CD8 clonotypes in ibrutinib-treated CLL (dated by TCRdb to about 2021). Notes on the research overall: The cohort included about 15 treatment-naive and some twelve relapsed/refractory patients; around 17 were IGHV unmutated. Partial responses were observed in about 24 patients and complete responses in 2; after a median follow-up of about 69 months, remission was maintained in 15 or so patients and progression was observed in approximately 12. Samples at response were collected after a median of roughly 13 months of treatment, with a range of roughly 6 to 40 months. On average, each sample yielded roughly 260,000 productive templates and tens of thousands of productive rearrangements. Longitudinal samples were available for about 30% of the roughly 86 trial participants. Cryopreserved peripheral blood mononuclear cells were obtained prior to treatment, at the time of response, and at either disease progression or sustained remission. All remission and progressive disease samples were collected while patients were still receiving ibrutinib.

Each clonotype received, on average, approximately 9.9x coverage in deep resolution sequencing performed on a MiSeq, where the target depth lay between 1 in 1 million and 1 in 200,000 T cells. The immunoSEQ hsTCRB Kit was used to generate TCR beta libraries. Turning to the authors' computational methods: ImmunoSEQ Data Assistant and ImmunoSEQ Analyzer were used for data analysis, and V, D and J genes were assigned according to IMGT definitions. Clonality was computed as one minus normalized Shannon entropy of productive rearrangement frequencies, ranging from 0 to 1. Only overrepresented clonotypes making up at least 0.05% of the repertoire of each patient were included in the public clonotype analysis. Some twelve repertoires from age-matched healthy donors, obtained from immuneACCESS, served as clonality controls. TCRdb carries this immuneACCESS record with in-frame sequences only. Its versions omit some clonotypes, under half of them owing to an unresolved V gene in the studies checked, with the rest unexplained. V and J calls and clone size are those listed in that table; D and trimming were worked out from the DNA. This sample lists around 70,000 clones; over 75% were detected once. Of the sample, approximately 7.7% falls within the top ten clones.

Study-level results and caveats: Public clonotypes were rare and either contracted or stayed stable during treatment, and the rise in clonality at ibrutinib response reflected the expansion of private clonotypes. An increase in clonality was observed at ibrutinib response, with clonality remaining stable during sustained remission and falling back toward baseline at progression. Lymph node repertoires were not examined, and the timing of sampling was not matched between patients in sustained remission and those whose disease progressed. Baseline clonality was found to be higher than that of age-matched healthy donors and was strongly correlated with circulating CD8+ T-cell counts.

Explained via the paper, the time point label denotes: progressive disease on ibrutinib. About 2 micrograms of genomic DNA were extracted from cryopreserved PBMCs for TCR beta library preparation. Longitudinal blood samples from CLL patients receiving ibrutinib monotherapy were subjected to high-throughput TCR beta sequencing. The patients took part in an open-label, single-center phase 2 trial of ibrutinib monotherapy. The germline V gene gives CDR1 as MNHEY and CDR2 as SVGAGI. Its CDR3 holds 13 amino acids, cysteine through phenylalanine. The only DNA kept is the CDR3, 39 bases in frame from the first base. The V end loses 7 bases and the J end loses 3 bases, and a stretch of 12 bases separates them. Concerning this clone: It has no known antigen specificity. No qualities accompany the bases; no much larger clone lies one base away.

The sequence was collected from a human donor with chronic lymphocytic leukemia. Sample: PBMCs, taken at disease progression, from a patient treated with ibrutinib. The sequence joins TRBV6-5 to TRBJ1-1, with TRBD1 as a weak D call on 5 bases. The CDR3 region reads CASMGLPHTEAFF. DNA sequence: TGTGCCAGCATGGGACTCCCGCACACTGAAGCTTTCTTT.